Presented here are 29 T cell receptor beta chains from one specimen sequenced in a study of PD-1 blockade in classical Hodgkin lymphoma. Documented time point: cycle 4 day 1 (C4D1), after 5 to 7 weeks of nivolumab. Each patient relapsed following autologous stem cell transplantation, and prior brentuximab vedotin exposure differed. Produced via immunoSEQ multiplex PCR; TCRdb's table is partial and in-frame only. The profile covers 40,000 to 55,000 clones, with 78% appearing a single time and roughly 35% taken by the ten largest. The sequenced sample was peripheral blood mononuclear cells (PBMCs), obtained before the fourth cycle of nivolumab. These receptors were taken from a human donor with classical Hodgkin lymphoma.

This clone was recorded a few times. The DNA of the CDR3 is TGTGCCAGCAGCGACGGGCAGGGGGATACTGAAGCTTTCTTT. Its translation is CASSDGQGDTEAFF. The chain combines TRBV7-9 with TRBJ1-1; the match to TRBD1 covers 7 bases. The CDR3 consists of 14 residues. CDR1 SEHNR and CDR2 FQNEAQ come from the germline V gene (reference sequence). V was pared by 5 bases and J by 5 bases, with 8 bases of the junction left unmatched.

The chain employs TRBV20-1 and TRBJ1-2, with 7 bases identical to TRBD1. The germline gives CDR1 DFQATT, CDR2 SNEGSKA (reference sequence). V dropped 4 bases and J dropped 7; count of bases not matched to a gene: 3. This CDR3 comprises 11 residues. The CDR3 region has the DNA TGCAGTGCTAAGCAGGGGGTTGGCTACACCTTC. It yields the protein CSAKQGVGYTF.

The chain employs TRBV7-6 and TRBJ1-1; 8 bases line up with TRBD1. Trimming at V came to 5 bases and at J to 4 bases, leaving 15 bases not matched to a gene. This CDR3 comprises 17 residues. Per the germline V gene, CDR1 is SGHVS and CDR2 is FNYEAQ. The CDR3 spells CASSQGQGLNSGTEAFF. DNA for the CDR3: TGTGCCAGCAGCCAAGGACAGGGCCTGAATTCCGGCACTGAAGCTTTCTTT.

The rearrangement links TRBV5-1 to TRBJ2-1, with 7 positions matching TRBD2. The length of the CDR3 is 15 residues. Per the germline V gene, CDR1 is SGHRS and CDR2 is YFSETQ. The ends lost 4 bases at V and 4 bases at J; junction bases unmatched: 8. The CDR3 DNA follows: TGCGCCAGCAGCGTGTCGGGGGGAGGTTACAATGAGCAGTTCTTC. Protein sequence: CASSVSGGGYNEQFF. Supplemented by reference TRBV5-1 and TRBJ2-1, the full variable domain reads KAGVTQTPRYLIKTRGQQVTLSCSPISGHRSVSWYQQTPGQGLQFLFEYFSETQRNKGNFPGRFSGRQFSNSRSEMNVSTLELGDSALYLCASSVSGGGYNEQFFGPGTRLTVL.

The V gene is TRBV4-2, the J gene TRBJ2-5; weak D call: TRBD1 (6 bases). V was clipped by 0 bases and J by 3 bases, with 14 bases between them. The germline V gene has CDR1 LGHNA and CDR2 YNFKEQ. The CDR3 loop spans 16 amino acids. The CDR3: CASSQEGHQWEETQYF. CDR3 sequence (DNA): TGTGCCAGCAGCCAAGAGGGACATCAATGGGAAGAGACCCAGTACTTC.

In DNA form, the CDR3 reads TGCGCCAGCAATTATTATCCGGGGTTTTCCTATAATTCACCCCTCCACTTT. Translated: CASNYYPGFSYNSPLHF. The chain recombines TRBV23-1 with TRBJ1-6; D not certain. TRBV23-1 qualifies as an ORF whose function is uncertain. With 7 bases removed from V and 1 base from J, the gap between germline ends came to 17 bases. The CDR3 has 17 amino acids.

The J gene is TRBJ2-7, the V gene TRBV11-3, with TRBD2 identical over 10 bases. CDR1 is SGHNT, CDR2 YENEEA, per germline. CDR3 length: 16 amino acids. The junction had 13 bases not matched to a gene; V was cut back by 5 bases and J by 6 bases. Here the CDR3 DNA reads TGTGCCAGCAGCCGTAACAGCGGGGGGGAACCTCGCGAGCAGTACTTC. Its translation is CASSRNSGGEPREQYF.

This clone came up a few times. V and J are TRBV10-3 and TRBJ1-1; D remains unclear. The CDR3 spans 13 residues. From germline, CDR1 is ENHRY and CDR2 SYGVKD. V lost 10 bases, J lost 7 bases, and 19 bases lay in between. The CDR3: CASRPRFFDEAFF. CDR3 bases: TGTGCCAGCAGACCGAGGTTTTTCGATGAAGCTTTCTTT.

The CDR3 DNA reads as TGTGCCAGCAGCGTTACTAGCGGGGGCAACTCCTACAATGAGCAGTTCTTC. Its protein product is CASSVTSGGNSYNEQFF. J is TRBJ2-1 and V is TRBV13, with 11 bases that match TRBD2. After removal of 5 bases from V and 0 bases from J, the junction contained 6 bases not matched to a gene. The CDR3 loop spans 17 amino acids. From germline, CDR1 is PRHDT and CDR2 FYEKMQ (reference sequence).

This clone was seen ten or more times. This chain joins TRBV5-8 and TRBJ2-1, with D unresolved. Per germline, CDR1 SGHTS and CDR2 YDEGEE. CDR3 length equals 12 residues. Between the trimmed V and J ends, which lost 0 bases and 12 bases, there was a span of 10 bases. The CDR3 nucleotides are TGTGCCAGCAGCTTGGAACGTTTAGGGCAGTTCTTC. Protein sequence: CASSLERLGQFF.

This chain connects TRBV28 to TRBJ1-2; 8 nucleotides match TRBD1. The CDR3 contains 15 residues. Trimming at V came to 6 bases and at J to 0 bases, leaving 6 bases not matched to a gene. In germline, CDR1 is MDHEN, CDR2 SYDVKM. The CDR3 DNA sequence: TGTGCCAGCAGGCCACAGGGGGAAGCTAACTATGGCTACACCTTC. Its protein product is CASRPQGEANYGYTF.

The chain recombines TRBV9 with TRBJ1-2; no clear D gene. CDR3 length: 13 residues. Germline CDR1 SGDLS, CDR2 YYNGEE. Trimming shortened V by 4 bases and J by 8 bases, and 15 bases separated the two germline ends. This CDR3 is CASSLTPVGGYTF. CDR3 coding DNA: TGTGCCAGCAGCCTTACCCCGGTTGGAGGCTACACCTTC. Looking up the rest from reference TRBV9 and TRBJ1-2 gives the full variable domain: DSGVTQTPKHLITATGQRVTLRCSPRSGDLSVYWYQQSLDQGLQFLIQYYNGEERAKGNILERFSAQQFPDLHSELNLSSLELGDSALYFCASSLTPVGGYTFGSGTRLTVV.

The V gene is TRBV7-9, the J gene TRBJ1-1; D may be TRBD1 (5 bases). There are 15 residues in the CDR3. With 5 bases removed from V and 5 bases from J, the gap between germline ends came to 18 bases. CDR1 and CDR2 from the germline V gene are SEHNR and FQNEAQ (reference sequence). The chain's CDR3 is CASSPGVGDFTEAFF. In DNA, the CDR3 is TGTGCCAGCAGCCCTGGGGTAGGGGATTTTACTGAAGCTTTCTTT. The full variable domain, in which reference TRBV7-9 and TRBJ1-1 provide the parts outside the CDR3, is DTGVSQNPRHKITKRGQNVTFRCDPISEHNRLYWYRQTLGQGPEFLTYFQNEAQLEKSRLLSDRFSAERPKGSFSTLEIQRTEQGDSAMYLCASSPGVGDFTEAFFGQGTRLTVV.

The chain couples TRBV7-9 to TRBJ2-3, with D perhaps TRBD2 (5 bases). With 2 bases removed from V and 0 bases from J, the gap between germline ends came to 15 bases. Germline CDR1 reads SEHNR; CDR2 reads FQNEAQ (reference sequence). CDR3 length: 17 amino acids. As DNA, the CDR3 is TGTGCCAGCAGCTTAAGGGCTAGCCGGGGTAGCACAGATACGCAGTATTTT. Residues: CASSLRASRGSTDTQYF.

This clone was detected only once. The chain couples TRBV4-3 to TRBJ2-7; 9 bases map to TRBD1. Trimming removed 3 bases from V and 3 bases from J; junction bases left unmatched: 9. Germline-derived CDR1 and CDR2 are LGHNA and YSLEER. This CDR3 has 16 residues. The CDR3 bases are TGCGCCAGCAGCCAGTCTCCGGGACAGGGATTCTACGAGCAGTACTTC. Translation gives CASSQSPGQGFYEQYF.

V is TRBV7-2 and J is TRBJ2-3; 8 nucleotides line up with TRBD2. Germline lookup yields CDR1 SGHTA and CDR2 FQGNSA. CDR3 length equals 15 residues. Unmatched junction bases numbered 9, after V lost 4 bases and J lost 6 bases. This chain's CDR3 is CASSSRRGGRDTQYF. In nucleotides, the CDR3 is TGTGCCAGCAGCTCTCGCCGGGGGGGGCGGGATACGCAGTATTTT.

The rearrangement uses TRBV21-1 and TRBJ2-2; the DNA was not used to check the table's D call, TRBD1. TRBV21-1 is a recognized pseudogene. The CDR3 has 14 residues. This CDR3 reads CASSPRQGAGELFF. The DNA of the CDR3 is TGTGCCAGCAGCCCCCGACAGGGCGCCGGGGAGCTGTTTTTT.

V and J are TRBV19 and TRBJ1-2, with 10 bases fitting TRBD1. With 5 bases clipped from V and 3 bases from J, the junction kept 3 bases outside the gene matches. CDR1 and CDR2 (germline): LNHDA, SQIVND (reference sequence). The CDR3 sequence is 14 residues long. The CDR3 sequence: CASSSTGGDYGYTF. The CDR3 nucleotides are TGTGCCAGTAGTTCGACAGGGGGCGACTATGGCTACACCTTC.

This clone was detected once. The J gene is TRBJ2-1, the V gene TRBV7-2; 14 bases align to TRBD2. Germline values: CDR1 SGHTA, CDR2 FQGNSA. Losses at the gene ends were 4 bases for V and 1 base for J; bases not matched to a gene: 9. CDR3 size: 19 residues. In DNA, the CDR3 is TGTGCCAGCAGCTCTCCGGGACTAGCGGGGGCTAATTCCTACAATGAGCAGTTCTTC. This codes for CASSSPGLAGANSYNEQFF. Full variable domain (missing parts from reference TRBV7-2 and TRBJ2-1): GAGVSQSPSNKVTEKGKDVELRCDPISGHTALYWYRQSLGQGLEFLIYFQGNSAPDKSGLPSDRFSAERTGGSVSTLTIQRTQQEDSAVYLCASSSPGLAGANSYNEQFFGPGTRLTVL.

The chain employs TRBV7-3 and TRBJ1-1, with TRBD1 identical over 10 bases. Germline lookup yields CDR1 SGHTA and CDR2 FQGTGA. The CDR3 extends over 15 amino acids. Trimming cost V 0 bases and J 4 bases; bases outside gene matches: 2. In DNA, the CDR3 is TGTGCCAGCAGCTTAACCGGGACAGGGGCCACTGAAGCTTTCTTT. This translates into CASSLTGTGATEAFF.

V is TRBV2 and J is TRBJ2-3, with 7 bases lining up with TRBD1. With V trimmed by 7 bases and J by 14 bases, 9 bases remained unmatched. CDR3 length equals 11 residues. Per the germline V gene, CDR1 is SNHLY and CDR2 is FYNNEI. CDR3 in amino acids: CASKGGPLPYF. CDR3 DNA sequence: TGTGCCAGCAAAGGGGGCCCGCTCCCGTATTTT.

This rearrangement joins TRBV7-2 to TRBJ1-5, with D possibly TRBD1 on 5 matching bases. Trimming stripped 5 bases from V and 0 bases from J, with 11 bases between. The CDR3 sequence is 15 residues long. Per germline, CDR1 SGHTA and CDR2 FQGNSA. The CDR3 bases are TGTGCCAGCAGCATAATGACAGATAGCAATCAGCCCCAGCATTTT. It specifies CASSIMTDSNQPQHF.

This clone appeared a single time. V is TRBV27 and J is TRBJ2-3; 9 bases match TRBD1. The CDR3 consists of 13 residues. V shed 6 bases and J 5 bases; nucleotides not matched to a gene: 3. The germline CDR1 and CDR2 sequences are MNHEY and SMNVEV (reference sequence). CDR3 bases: TGTGCCAGCAGGAACAGGGGGCAAGATACGCAGTATTTT. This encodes CASRNRGQDTQYF.

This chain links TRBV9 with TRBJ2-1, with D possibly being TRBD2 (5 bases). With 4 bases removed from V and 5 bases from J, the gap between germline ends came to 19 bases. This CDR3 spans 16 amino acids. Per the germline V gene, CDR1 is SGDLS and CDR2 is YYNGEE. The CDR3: CASSPRIPGWDNEQFF. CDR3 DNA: TGTGCCAGCAGCCCCCGAATCCCGGGGTGGGACAATGAGCAGTTCTTC.

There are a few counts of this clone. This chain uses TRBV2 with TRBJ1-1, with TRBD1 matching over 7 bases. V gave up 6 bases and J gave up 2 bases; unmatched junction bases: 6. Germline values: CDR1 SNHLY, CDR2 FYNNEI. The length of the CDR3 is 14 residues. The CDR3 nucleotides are TGTGCCAGCAGACCCGGGACAGATAACACTGAAGCTTTCTTT. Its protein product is CASRPGTDNTEAFF.

The CDR3 sequence is CATSTDYYGYTF. Here the CDR3 DNA reads TGTGCCACCAGCACAGATTACTATGGCTACACCTTC. This chain uses TRBV19 with TRBJ1-2; D is uncertain. V was shortened by 10 bases and J by 3 bases, with 12 bases between the two germline ends. The CDR3 spans 12 residues. The germline CDR1 and CDR2 sequences are LNHDA and SQIVND (reference sequence).

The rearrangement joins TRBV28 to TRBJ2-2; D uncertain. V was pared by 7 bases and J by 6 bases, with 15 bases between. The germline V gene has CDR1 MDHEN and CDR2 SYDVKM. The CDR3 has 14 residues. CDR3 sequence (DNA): TGTGCCAGCACGGACCTTATAGCCGCCGGGGAGCTGTTTTTT. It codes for CASTDLIAAGELFF.

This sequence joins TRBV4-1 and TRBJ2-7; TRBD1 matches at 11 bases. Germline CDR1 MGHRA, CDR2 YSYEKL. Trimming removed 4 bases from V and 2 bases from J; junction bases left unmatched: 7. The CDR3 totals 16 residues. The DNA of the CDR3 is TGCGCCAGCAGCCCAGAGGGACAGGGGGGCACCTACGAGCAGTACTTC. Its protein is CASSPEGQGGTYEQYF.

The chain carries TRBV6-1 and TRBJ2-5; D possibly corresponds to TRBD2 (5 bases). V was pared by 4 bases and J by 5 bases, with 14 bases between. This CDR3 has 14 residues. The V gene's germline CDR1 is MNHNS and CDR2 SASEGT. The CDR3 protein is CASSGQAGWETQYF. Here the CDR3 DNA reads TGTGCCAGCAGTGGGCAGGCGGGTTGGGAGACCCAGTACTTC.